This T cell receptor beta chain was recovered during a study of post-analysis software for immune sequencing data. Study background: Progressive-relapsing, secondary progressive and relapsing-remitting multiple sclerosis were among the disease courses included.

Sequencing libraries made from TCR beta cDNA carried unique molecular identifiers. From around 1 to 10 million T cells, 500,000 or so cDNA molecules were obtained. TCRdb ran MiXCR on the PCR reads and lists one entry per CDR3 protein. The profile shows some 690,000 distinct CDR3 sequences, approximately 30% of them singletons. This CDR3 is 16 amino acids long. V gave up 4 bases and J gave up 5 bases; unmatched junction bases: 9. Per germline, CDR1 LNHNV and CDR2 YYDKDF (reference sequence). Study findings and constraints: Diversity measured as normalized Chao1 was significantly lower in multiple sclerosis patients than in controls. Compared with controls, patients had more of roughly five TRBV segments, including TRBV5-6, TRBV5-1 and TRBV20-1. Strong co-clustering by F measure was evident for samples that had been prepared in the same batch.

This clonotype was found a few times. Its antigen is still unknown. Sequencing input: blood. The sequence derives from a girl under 18 with multiple sclerosis. This chain joins TRBV15 and TRBJ1-2; 11 bases align to TRBD1. The CDR3 sequence: CATSKPGQGASYGYTF. In DNA form, the CDR3 reads TGTGCCACCAGCAAACCCGGACAGGGGGCGTCGTATGGCTACACCTTC.